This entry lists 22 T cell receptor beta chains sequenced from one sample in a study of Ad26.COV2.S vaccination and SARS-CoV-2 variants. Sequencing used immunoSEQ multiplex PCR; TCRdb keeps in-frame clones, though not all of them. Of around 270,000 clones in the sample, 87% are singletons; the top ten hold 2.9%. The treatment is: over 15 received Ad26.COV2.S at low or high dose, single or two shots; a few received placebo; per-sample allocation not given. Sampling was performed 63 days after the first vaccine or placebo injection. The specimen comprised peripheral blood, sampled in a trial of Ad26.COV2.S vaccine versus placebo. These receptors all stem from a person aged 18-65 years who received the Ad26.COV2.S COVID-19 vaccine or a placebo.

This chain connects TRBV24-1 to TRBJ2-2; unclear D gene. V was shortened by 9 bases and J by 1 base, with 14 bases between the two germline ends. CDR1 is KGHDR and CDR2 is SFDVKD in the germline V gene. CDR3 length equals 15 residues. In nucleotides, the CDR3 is TGTGCCACCGAGTCGAAGGTGCTGAACACCGGGGAGCTGTTTTTT. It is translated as CATESKVLNTGELFF.

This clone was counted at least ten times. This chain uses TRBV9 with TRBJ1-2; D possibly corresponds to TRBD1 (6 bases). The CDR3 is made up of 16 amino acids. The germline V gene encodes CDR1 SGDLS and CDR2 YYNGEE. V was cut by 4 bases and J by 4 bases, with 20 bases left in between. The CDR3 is CASSYDPPGEGYGYTF. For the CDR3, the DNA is TGTGCCAGCAGCTACGACCCGCCAGGGGAAGGCTATGGCTACACCTTC.

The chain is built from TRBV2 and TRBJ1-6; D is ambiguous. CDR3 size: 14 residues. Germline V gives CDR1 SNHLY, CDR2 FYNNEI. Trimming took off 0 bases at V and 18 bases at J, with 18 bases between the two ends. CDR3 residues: CASSEAVPAPRGHF. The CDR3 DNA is TGTGCCAGCAGTGAAGCGGTGCCGGCTCCTCGGGGCCACTTT. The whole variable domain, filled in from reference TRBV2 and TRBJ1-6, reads EPEVTQTPSHQVTQMGQEVILRCVPISNHLYFYWYRQILGQKVEFLVSFYNNEISEKSEIFDDQFSVERPDGSNFTLKIRSTKLEDSAMYFCASSEAVPAPRGHFGNGTRLTVT.

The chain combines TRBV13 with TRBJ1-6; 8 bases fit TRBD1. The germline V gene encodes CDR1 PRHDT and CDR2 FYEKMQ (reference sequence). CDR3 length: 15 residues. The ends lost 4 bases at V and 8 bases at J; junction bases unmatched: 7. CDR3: CASSSDRDRDSPLHF. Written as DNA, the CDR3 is TGTGCCAGCAGCTCGGACAGGGATAGGGATTCACCCCTCCACTTT.

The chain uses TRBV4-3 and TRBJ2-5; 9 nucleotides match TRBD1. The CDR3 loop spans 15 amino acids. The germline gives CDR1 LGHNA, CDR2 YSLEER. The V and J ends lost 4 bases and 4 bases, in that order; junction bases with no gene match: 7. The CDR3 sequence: CASSPTGGRGETQYF. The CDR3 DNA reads TGCGCCAGCAGCCCGACAGGGGGTAGGGGAGAGACCCAGTACTTC.

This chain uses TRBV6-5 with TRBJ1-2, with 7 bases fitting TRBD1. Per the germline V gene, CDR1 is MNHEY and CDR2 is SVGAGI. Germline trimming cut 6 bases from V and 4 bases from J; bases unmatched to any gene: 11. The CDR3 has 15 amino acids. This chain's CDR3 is CASRPPGTATYGYTF. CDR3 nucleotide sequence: TGTGCCAGCAGACCGCCCGGGACAGCGACCTATGGCTACACCTTC.

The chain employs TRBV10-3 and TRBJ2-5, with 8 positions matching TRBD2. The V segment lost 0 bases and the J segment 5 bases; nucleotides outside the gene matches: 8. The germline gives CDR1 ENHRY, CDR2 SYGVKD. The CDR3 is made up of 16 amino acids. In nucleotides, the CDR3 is TGTGCCATCAGTGAGTCGCCCAGCGGGAGATTCGAGACCCAGTACTTC. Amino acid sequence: CAISESPSGRFETQYF.

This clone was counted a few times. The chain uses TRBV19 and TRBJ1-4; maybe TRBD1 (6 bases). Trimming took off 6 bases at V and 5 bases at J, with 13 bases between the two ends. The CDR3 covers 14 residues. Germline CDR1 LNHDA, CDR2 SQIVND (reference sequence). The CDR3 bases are TGTGCCAGTAGCTACAGGGAGGGGAATGAAAAACTGTTTTTT. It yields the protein CASSYREGNEKLFF.

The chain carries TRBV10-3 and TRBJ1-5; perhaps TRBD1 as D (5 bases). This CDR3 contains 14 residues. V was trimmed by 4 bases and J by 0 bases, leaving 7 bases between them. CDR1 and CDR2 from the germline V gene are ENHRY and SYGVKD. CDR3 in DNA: TGTGCCATCAGTGGTCAGGGTAGCAATCAGCCCCAGCATTTT. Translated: CAISGQGSNQPQHF.

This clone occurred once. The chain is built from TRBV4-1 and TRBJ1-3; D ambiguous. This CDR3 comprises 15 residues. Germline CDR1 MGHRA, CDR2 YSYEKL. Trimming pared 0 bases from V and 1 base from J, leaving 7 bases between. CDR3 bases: TGCGCCAGCAGCCAAGATGGCCGTTCTGGAAACACCATATATTTT. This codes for CASSQDGRSGNTIYF.

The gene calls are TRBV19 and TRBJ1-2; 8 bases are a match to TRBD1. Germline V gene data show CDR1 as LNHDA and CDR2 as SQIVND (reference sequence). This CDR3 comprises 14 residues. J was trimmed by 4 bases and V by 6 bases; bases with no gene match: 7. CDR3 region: CASSLGQGGYGYTF. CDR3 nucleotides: TGTGCCAGTAGCCTAGGACAGGGAGGCTATGGCTACACCTTC. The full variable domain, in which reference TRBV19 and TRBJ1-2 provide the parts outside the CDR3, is DGGITQSPKYLFRKEGQNVTLSCEQNLNHDAMYWYRQDPGQGLRLIYYSQIVNDFQKGDIAEGYSVSREKKESFPLTVTSAQKNPTAFYLCASSLGQGGYGYTFGSGTRLTVV.

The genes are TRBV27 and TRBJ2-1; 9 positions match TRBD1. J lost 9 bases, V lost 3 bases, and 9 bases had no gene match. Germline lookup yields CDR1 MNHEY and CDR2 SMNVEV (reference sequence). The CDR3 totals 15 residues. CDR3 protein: CASSFSEGTGIEQFF. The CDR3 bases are TGTGCCAGCAGTTTTTCAGAGGGGACAGGGATTGAGCAGTTCTTC.

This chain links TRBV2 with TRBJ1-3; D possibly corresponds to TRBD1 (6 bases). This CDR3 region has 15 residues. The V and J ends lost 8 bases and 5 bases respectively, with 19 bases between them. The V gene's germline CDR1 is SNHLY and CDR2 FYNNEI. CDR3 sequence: CASRVGRGARNTIYF. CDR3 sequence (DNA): TGTGCCAGCCGAGTAGGCAGGGGCGCTAGAAACACCATATATTTT.

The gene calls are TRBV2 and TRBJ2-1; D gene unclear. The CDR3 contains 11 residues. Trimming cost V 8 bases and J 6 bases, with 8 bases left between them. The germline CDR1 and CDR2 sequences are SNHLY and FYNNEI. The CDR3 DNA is TGTGCCAGCGCTCAGGCCAATGAGCAGTTCTTC. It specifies CASAQANEQFF.

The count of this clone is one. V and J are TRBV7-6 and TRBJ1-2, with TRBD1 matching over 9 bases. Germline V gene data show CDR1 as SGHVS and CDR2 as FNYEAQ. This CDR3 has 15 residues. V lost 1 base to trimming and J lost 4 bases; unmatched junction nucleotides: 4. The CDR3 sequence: CASSLGTGDTYGYTF. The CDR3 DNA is TGTGCCAGCAGCTTAGGGACAGGGGACACCTATGGCTACACCTTC.

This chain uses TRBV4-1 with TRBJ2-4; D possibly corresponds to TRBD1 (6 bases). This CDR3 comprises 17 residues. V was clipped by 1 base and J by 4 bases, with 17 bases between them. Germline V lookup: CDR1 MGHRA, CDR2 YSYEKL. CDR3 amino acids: CASSQGQGPVRKNIQYF. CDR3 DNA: TGCGCCAGCAGCCAAGGGCAGGGGCCCGTTCGAAAAAACATTCAGTACTTC.

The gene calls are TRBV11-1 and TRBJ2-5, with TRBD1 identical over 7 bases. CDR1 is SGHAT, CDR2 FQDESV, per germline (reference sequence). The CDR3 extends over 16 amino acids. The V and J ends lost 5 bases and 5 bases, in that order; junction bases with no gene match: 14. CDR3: CASSRTRQGPRETQYF. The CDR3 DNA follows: TGTGCCAGCAGCCGAACGCGACAGGGCCCGAGGGAGACCCAGTACTTC.

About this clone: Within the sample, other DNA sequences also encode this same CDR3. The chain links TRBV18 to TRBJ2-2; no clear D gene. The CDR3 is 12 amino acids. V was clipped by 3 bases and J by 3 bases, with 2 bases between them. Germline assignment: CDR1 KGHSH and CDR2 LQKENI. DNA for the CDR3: TGTGCCAGCTCACCCTACACCGGGGAGCTGTTTTTT. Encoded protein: CASSPYTGELFF.

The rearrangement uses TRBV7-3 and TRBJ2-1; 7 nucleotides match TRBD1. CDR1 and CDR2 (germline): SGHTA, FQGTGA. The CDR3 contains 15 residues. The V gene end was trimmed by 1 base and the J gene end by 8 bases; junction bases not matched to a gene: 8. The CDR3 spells CASSLIGQGVDEQFF. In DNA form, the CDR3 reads TGTGCCAGCAGCTTAATCGGGCAGGGGGTTGATGAGCAGTTCTTC.

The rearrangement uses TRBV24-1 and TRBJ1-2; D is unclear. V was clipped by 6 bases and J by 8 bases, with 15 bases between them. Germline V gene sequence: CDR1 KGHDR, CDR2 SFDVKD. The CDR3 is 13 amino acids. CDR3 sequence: CATSTGEPGGYTF. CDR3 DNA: TGTGCCACCAGTACCGGTGAACCGGGGGGCTACACCTTC.

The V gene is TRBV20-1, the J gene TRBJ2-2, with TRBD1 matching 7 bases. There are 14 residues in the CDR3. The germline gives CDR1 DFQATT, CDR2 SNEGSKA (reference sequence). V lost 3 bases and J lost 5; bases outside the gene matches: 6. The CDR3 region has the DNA TGCAGTGCTAGTCGCTCAGGGGGAACCGGGGAGCTGTTTTTT. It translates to CSASRSGGTGELFF.

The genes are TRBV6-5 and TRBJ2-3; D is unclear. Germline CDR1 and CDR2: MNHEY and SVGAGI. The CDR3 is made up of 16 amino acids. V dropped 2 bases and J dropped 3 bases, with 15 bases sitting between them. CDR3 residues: CASSYDLGIGTDTQYF. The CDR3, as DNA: TGTGCCAGCAGTTACGATCTAGGGATCGGGACAGATACGCAGTATTTT.